These T cell receptor beta chains were read from a single sample in a study of T cells in Graves' hyperthyroidism and ophthalmopathy. Each CDR3 protein gets one entry after TCRdb re-called the multiplex PCR reads with MiXCR. The data contain about 300,000 distinct CDR3 sequences, roughly 20% of them singletons. The sample taken for sequencing was blood. These receptors all come from a man in his forties or fifties with Graves' ophthalmopathy. Both conserved end residues are part of each CDR3. The D gene is left open where the match is weak. Expanded clones get a size class; other rows say once, few or many, or leave the size out.

j_call	d_call	v_call	clone_size	cdr3_nt	cdr3_aa
TRBJ2-2	.	TRBV28	.	TGTGCCAGCAGTTTATTTGGGGGGACCGGGGAGCTGTTTTTT	CASSLFGGTGELFF
TRBJ2-5	.	TRBV27	few	TGTGCCAGCACCCGAAGGGCCGGGGGAGAGACCCAGTACTTC	CASTRRAGGETQYF
TRBJ2-5	TRBD2	TRBV7-6	many	TGTGCCAGCAGCTTACTTAGTCGATCCGCTAGCGGACAAGAGACCCAGTACTTC	CASSLLSRSASGQETQYF
TRBJ2-5	.	TRBV19	.	TGTGCCGTGGAGTCAGGCCTCCAAGAGACCCAGTACTTC	CAVESGLQETQYF
TRBJ2-7	.	TRBV28	.	TGTGCCAGCAGTTTACTCCCGCTCCGTTCCTACTACGAGCAGTACTTC	CASSLLPLRSYYEQYF
TRBJ1-5	TRBD1	TRBV28	.	TGTGCCAGCAGCCCGACAGGGAAATCTCAGCCCCAGCATTTT	CASSPTGKSQPQHF
TRBJ1-1	.	TRBV7-2	few	TGTGCCAGCAGCTTAGTGGGCCATGGGACTGAAGCTTTCTTT	CASSLVGHGTEAFF
TRBJ1-1	.	TRBV7-9	.	TGTGCCAGCAGCTCGCCCGGGGCCAACACTGAAGCTTTCTTT	CASSSPGANTEAFF
TRBJ1-1	.	TRBV30	many	TGTGCCTGGAGTGTCTACACTGAAGCTTTCTTT	CAWSVYTEAFF
TRBJ1-1	.	TRBV29-1	few	TGCAGCACCCTGACAGGGAACACTGAAGCTTTCTTT	CSTLTGNTEAFF
TRBJ1-2	.	TRBV28	many	TGTGCCAGCATCACCCCCCCAGGGAAATCCTATGGCTACACCTTC	CASITPPGKSYGYTF
TRBJ1-1	.	TRBV11-2	many	TGTGCCAGCAGCTCCGGAGGCCCTGAAGCTTTCTTT	CASSSGGPEAFF
TRBJ1-5	.	TRBV5-6	few	TGTGCCAGCAGCCCTAACGGAGGGGTCGTTCAGCCCCAGCATTTT	CASSPNGGVVQPQHF
TRBJ1-1	TRBD1	TRBV13	.	TGTGCCAGCAGGGGTGGACAGGGGGCTTTCTTT	CASRGGQGAFF
TRBJ2-1	TRBD2	TRBV28	many	TGTGCCAGCACCCGAGGGACTAGCGGGAGGCTAGATGAGCAGTTCTTC	CASTRGTSGRLDEQFF
TRBJ1-4	.	TRBV5-1	.	TGCGCCAGCAGCTTCTCTCCCGGGGCAGACTGGCGGAATGAAAAACTGTTTTTT	CASSFSPGADWRNEKLFF
TRBJ1-1	TRBD1	TRBV19	.	TGTGCCAGTAGGAGAGCGGACAGGGATGAGGCCGAAGCTTTCTTT	CASRRADRDEAEAFF
TRBJ1-1	TRBD1	TRBV28	many	TGTGCCAGCAGGGGGACAGGGGGCACTGAAGCTTTCTTT	CASRGTGGTEAFF
TRBJ1-5	TRBD1	TRBV7-6	few	TGTGCCAGCAGCTTAGGTCCAGGGGGACCTAGCAATCAGCCCCAGCATTTT	CASSLGPGGPSNQPQHF
TRBJ2-2	.	TRBV11-2	many	TGTGCCAGCAGCTTGGGGGTGCGCACCGGGGAGCTGTTTTTT	CASSLGVRTGELFF
TRBJ1-1	.	TRBV6-9	.	TGTGCCAGCAGTTCCTCAGTGGCCACTGAAGCTTTCTTT	CASSSSVATEAFF
TRBJ2-1	TRBD1	TRBV30	few	TGTGCCTGGAGTTCTTCCCGGGACAGGGGATATTTTGACAATGAGCAGTTCTTC	CAWSSSRDRGYFDNEQFF
TRBJ2-1	.	TRBV11-2	many	TGTGCCAGCACCCTAACCGGGGTCTCCTACAATGAGCAGTTCTTC	CASTLTGVSYNEQFF
TRBJ2-5	.	TRBV20-1	.	TGCAGTGCTAGGGACCCCGCTGGACGGGCTCGTGAGACCCAGTACTTC	CSARDPAGRARETQYF